These T cell receptor beta chains were read from a single sample in a study of cytomegalovirus exposure and HLA in healthy donors. TCRdb's table, derived via immunoSEQ multiplex PCR, lists solely in-frame clones and lacks some. The sample lists around 120,000 clones; 75% to 85% were seen once. Sequenced input: PBMCs. The receptors come from a woman aged 40 to 50 in good health and CMV-seropositive. The CDR3 runs from the conserved cysteine through the conserved F or W. The D gene is left open where the match is weak. A clone size is listed for some rows: how often the clone was seen (once, few, many), or a class if it is expanded.

V	size	J	D	DNA	CDR3
TRBV19	-	TRBJ2-1	-	TGTGCCAGTAGTCCAGCAGGGTCCTACAATGAGCAGTTCTTC	CASSPAGSYNEQFF
TRBV4-3	-	TRBJ2-7	TRBD1	TGCGCCAGCAGCCAAGATAACCTGATGACAGGGGGTGATGAGCAGTACTTC	CASSQDNLMTGGDEQYF
TRBV27	-	TRBJ2-7	-	TGTGCCAGCAGTTTCTTCCCCAGGGTAGGTGCCGACGAGCAGTACTTC	CASSFFPRVGADEQYF
TRBV28	-	TRBJ1-4	-	TGTGCCAGCACCGCCGGGACAATAGATGAAAAACTGTTTTTT	CASTAGTIDEKLFF
TRBV9	-	TRBJ1-5	-	TGTGCCAGCAGCAGCGCGACAGGCCTAAATCAGCCCCAGCATTTT	CASSSATGLNQPQHF
TRBV10-2	-	TRBJ2-1	TRBD2	TGCGCCAGCAGTGACCCCCTAGCGGGGACCAGAAATGAGCAGTTCTTC	CASSDPLAGTRNEQFF
TRBV11-3	-	TRBJ2-2	TRBD1	TGTGCCAGCAGCTCCCGGACAGGGGGCGTCAGCACCGGGGAGCTGTTTTTT	CASSSRTGGVSTGELFF
TRBV5-8	-	TRBJ2-1	TRBD2	TGTGCCAGCAGCTTGGGGGGGACTAGCGGGATAATAACCCACAATGAGCAGTTCTTC	CASSLGGTSGIITHNEQFF
TRBV6-1	few	TRBJ1-1	TRBD1	TGTGCCAGCAGCGCTACAGGGGACACTGAAGCTTTCTTT	CASSATGDTEAFF
TRBV7-8	-	TRBJ1-1	-	TGTGCCAGCAGCTTAAAACGGAGCACTGAAGCTTTCTTT	CASSLKRSTEAFF
TRBV5-1	-	TRBJ2-7	-	TGCGCCAGCAGCTTTGACAGAGCCTACGAGCAGTACTTC	CASSFDRAYEQYF
TRBV18	-	TRBJ2-2	-	TGTGCCAGCTCGGGCAGAAACACCGGGGAGCTGTTTTTT	CASSGRNTGELFF
TRBV6-1	few	TRBJ2-7	-	TGTGCCAGCAGTGGTACGCAGGGGATCTCCTACGAGCAGTACTTC	CASSGTQGISYEQYF
TRBV25-1	once	TRBJ1-1	-	TGTGCCAGCAGTGTCCTCAGCGAGTCGACAGGTCTGAACACTGAAGCTTTCTTT	CASSVLSESTGLNTEAFF
TRBV2	-	TRBJ2-3	-	TGTGCCAGCAGACAGGCGGTGGGGACAGATACGCAGTATTTT	CASRQAVGTDTQYF
TRBV28	-	TRBJ2-7	TRBD2	TGTGCCAGCAGTTTGCTAGCGGGCAATCCCTACGAGCAGTACTTC	CASSLLAGNPYEQYF